These 27 T cell receptor beta chains were sequenced from one sample in a study of CD8 T cells in ankylosing spondylitis. Findings and caveats of the study: One TCR beta motif, made up of roughly 8 highly homologous variants, appeared characteristic of ankylosing spondylitis blood.

These receptors' targets are unknown. MiXCR, applied by TCRdb to the 5' RACE reads, yields one record per CDR3 protein. The sample consists of hundreds of thousands of distinct CDR3 sequences, 10% to 15% of them appearing once. The sequenced sample consisted of blood, either unsorted or a sorted T cell fraction (not recorded which). These receptors were collected from a male donor with ankylosing spondylitis.

In this sample, this clonotype turned up many times. The V and J genes are TRBV11-2 and TRBJ1-2; 8 bases align to TRBD1. Germline V gene data show CDR1 as SGHAT and CDR2 as FQNNGV. This CDR3 spans 13 amino acids. The J segment lost 3 bases and the V segment lost 4 bases, leaving 1 base of the junction unmatched. The CDR3 spells CASSSQGDYGYTF. DNA for the CDR3: TGTGCCAGCAGCTCACAGGGGGACTATGGCTACACCTTC.

The chain employs TRBV7-9 and TRBJ2-7; D is uncertain. Deletions cut 1 base from V and 5 bases from J, with 12 bases between. Germline CDR1 SEHNR, CDR2 FQNEAQ (reference sequence). This CDR3 spans 14 amino acids. The CDR3 spells CASSLGGQVHEQYF. CDR3 nucleotide sequence: TGTGCCAGCAGCTTAGGTGGGCAGGTCCACGAGCAGTACTTC.

The CDR3 region is CASSIGLLRTDTQYF. The CDR3 coding sequence is TGTGCCAGTAGTATTGGACTACTCCGCACAGATACGCAGTATTTT. The chain recombines TRBV19 with TRBJ2-3; a possible D gene is TRBD2 (6 bases). This CDR3 contains 15 residues. Trimming shortened V by 3 bases and J by 1 base, and 11 bases separated the two germline ends. Germline V gene lookup returns CDR1 LNHDA and CDR2 SQIVND (reference sequence).

This clonotype was counted ten times or more. The V and J genes are TRBV3-1 and TRBJ1-3; D ambiguous. Trimming pared 6 bases from V and 3 bases from J, leaving 9 bases between. The CDR3 spans 13 residues. In germline, CDR1 is LGHDT, CDR2 YNNKEL (reference sequence). The CDR3, as DNA: TGTGCCAGCAGTCTCACACTTGGAAACACCATATATTTT. Amino acids: CASSLTLGNTIYF.

This clonotype was counted a few times. In DNA form, the CDR3 reads TGTGCCAGCAGTGATGTTCTAGCGGAAGACATCTACGAGCAGTACGTC. Translated: CASSDVLAEDIYEQYV. The V gene is TRBV6-4, the J gene TRBJ2-7, with 7 positions matching TRBD2. The CDR3 length is 16 residues. Per germline, CDR1 MRHNA and CDR2 SNTAGT. Trimming cost V 3 bases and J 3 bases; bases outside gene matches: 11.

V usage is TRBV3-1 and J usage is TRBJ2-1; D unclear. Germline V CDR1 and CDR2: LGHDT, YNNKEL (reference sequence). CDR3 length equals 13 residues. Deletions cut 5 bases from V and 9 bases from J, with 14 bases between. This CDR3 is CASSLQRSSEQFF. CDR3 nucleotide sequence: TGTGCCAGCAGCTTGCAAAGGTCAAGTGAGCAGTTCTTC.

The chain links TRBV30 to TRBJ2-3; possibly TRBD2 for D (5 bases). This CDR3 contains 14 residues. Germline V lookup: CDR1 GTSNPN, CDR2 SVGIG (reference sequence). The V gene lost 0 bases and the J gene lost 7 bases, with 14 bases spanning the gap. CDR3 DNA: TGTGCCTGGAGTGTAAAGGGAGTAAGTAATACGCAGTATTTT. Protein: CAWSVKGVSNTQYF.

DNA of the CDR3: TGCAGCGTTAAGTCTGATACGCAGTATTTT. This translates into CSVKSDTQYF. V and J are TRBV29-1 and TRBJ2-3; D not certain. Per germline, CDR1 SQVTM and CDR2 ANQGSEA. With 5 bases removed from V and 6 bases from J, the gap between germline ends came to 6 bases. The CDR3 is made up of 10 amino acids.

The rearrangement uses TRBV10-2 and TRBJ2-7, with 7 bases matching TRBD2. The V and J ends lost 2 bases and 0 bases, in that order; junction bases with no gene match: 7. The germline V gene encodes CDR1 WSHSY and CDR2 SAAADI. This CDR3 has 16 residues. The CDR3 here is CASSEGPAGSSYEQYV. Here the CDR3 DNA reads TGCGCCAGCAGTGAGGGCCCAGCGGGGAGCTCCTACGAGCAGTACGTC.

In DNA form, the CDR3 reads TGTGCCAGCAGCTCTCAGACTAGCCCCTACGAGCAGTACTTC. Protein product: CASSSQTSPYEQYF. The gene calls are TRBV11-3 and TRBJ2-7; TRBD2 matches 7 bases. The V segment lost 4 bases and the J segment 2 bases; nucleotides outside the gene matches: 5. The CDR3 has 14 residues. Germline values: CDR1 SGHNT, CDR2 YENEEA.

V gene TRBV4-2 combines with J gene TRBJ2-1; D call uncertain. The CDR3 is 16 residues long. V gave up 0 bases and J gave up 0 bases, with 9 bases separating them. Germline CDR1 and CDR2: LGHNA and YNFKEQ. The CDR3 loop reads CASSQEREPSYNEQFF. The CDR3 DNA sequence: TGTGCCAGCAGCCAAGAACGCGAGCCCTCCTACAATGAGCAGTTCTTC.

Only a few counts were recorded for this clonotype. The V gene is TRBV20-1, the J gene TRBJ2-1, with unresolved D. Germline CDR1 reads DFQATT; CDR2 reads SNEGSKA (reference sequence). Trimming shortened V by 6 bases and J by 10 bases, and 10 bases separated the two germline ends. The CDR3 is made up of 10 amino acids. The CDR3 DNA follows: TGCAGTGCCTCAAGGGTCGAGCAGTTCTTC. It translates to CSASRVEQFF.

V and J are TRBV7-2 and TRBJ2-1, with TRBD2 matching 11 bases. Trimming at V came to 3 bases and at J to 9 bases, leaving 7 bases not matched to a gene. CDR3 size: 15 residues. In germline, CDR1 is SGHTA, CDR2 FQGNSA. CDR3 amino acids: CASSFGTSGSREQFF. The CDR3 DNA is TGTGCCAGCAGCTTCGGAACTAGCGGGAGTCGTGAGCAGTTCTTC.

This clonotype was counted between two and nine times. CDR3 nucleotide sequence: TGCAGTGCTAGCGACTCGGGGGGCTACGAGCAGTACGTC. It specifies CSASDSGGYEQYV. This rearrangement joins TRBV20-1 to TRBJ2-7; 7 bases are shared with TRBD2. Germline V gene lookup returns CDR1 DFQATT and CDR2 SNEGSKA (reference sequence). Trimming at V came to 3 bases and at J to 3 bases, leaving 5 bases not matched to a gene. The CDR3 is 13 amino acids.

This clonotype was recorded at least ten times. The chain is built from TRBV5-1 and TRBJ1-3; 8 nucleotides line up with TRBD1. V shed 2 bases, J shed 4 bases, and the junction held 5 bases outside the gene matches. Germline V gene data show CDR1 as SGHRS and CDR2 as YFSETQ. This CDR3 is 15 amino acids long. CDR3 DNA sequence: TGCGCCAGCAGCTTTGGGACAGGCGGAGGAAACACCATATATTTT. Its protein product is CASSFGTGGGNTIYF.

This chain connects TRBV24-1 to TRBJ2-1; 7 bases are a match to TRBD2. Germline assignment: CDR1 KGHDR and CDR2 SFDVKD. J was trimmed by 4 bases and V by 4 bases; bases with no gene match: 9. CDR3 size: 16 residues. The CDR3 sequence: CATSEASRGDYNEQFF. The DNA of the CDR3 is TGTGCCACCAGTGAAGCGAGCCGGGGGGATTACAATGAGCAGTTCTTC.

This clonotype was observed a handful of times. J is TRBJ2-2 and V is TRBV2; TRBD2 agrees at 10 bases. The CDR3 covers 14 residues. Germline V CDR1 and CDR2: SNHLY, FYNNEI. V lost 6 bases and J lost 4; bases outside the gene matches: 2. Here the CDR3 DNA reads TGTGCCAGCAGCACTAGCGGGGTCACCGGGGAGCTGTTTTTT. It translates to CASSTSGVTGELFF.

The sample holds many counts of this clonotype. The gene calls are TRBV7-9 and TRBJ2-1; 7 bases fit TRBD2. The CDR3 totals 14 residues. Germline CDR1 reads SEHNR; CDR2 reads FQNEAQ (reference sequence). V was pared by 0 bases and J by 9 bases, with 5 bases of the junction left unmatched. This chain's CDR3 is CASSLAGGPLEQFF. As DNA, the CDR3 is TGTGCCAGCAGCTTAGCGGGAGGGCCCCTTGAGCAGTTCTTC.

There are many counts of this clonotype. The chain is built from TRBV20-1 and TRBJ2-2; TRBD1 agrees at 8 bases. J gave up 7 bases and V 6 bases, and 10 bases lay outside the gene matches. Germline V CDR1 and CDR2: DFQATT, SNEGSKA (reference sequence). The CDR3 sequence is 14 residues long. CDR3 sequence: CSATGTGGLGELFF. For the CDR3, the DNA is TGCAGTGCCACCGGGACAGGTGGCCTCGGGGAGCTGTTTTTT.

The chain is built from TRBV29-1 and TRBJ2-1; D perhaps matches TRBD1 (6 bases). The V end was cut by 5 bases, the J end by 5 bases, with 7 bases between. The CDR3 runs 11 residues. CDR1 is SQVTM and CDR2 is ANQGSEA in the germline V gene. As DNA, the CDR3 is TGCAGCGTTTGGACAGACAATGAGCAGTTCTTC. This gives the protein CSVWTDNEQFF.

The rearrangement links TRBV20-1 to TRBJ2-3, with D possibly matching TRBD2 (6 bases). The V gene lost 6 bases and the J gene lost 1 base, with 11 bases spanning the gap. This CDR3 has 13 amino acids. Germline CDR1 is DFQATT and CDR2 is SNEGSKA (reference sequence). CDR3 nucleotides: TGCAGTGCAAGGAGGGCTGGCACAGATACGCAGTATTTT. This codes for CSARRAGTDTQYF.

This clonotype was found many times. The chain is built from TRBV2 and TRBJ2-2; the D gene is possibly TRBD2 (5 bases). The V gene lost 6 bases and the J gene lost 7 bases, with 9 bases spanning the gap. The CDR3 is 12 amino acids. The germline CDR1 and CDR2 sequences are SNHLY and FYNNEI. The CDR3 DNA sequence: TGTGCCAGCAGCCCTGGGAGCGGGGAGCTGTTTTTT. This gives the protein CASSPGSGELFF. The full variable domain, with the rest looked up from reference TRBV2 and TRBJ2-2, is EPEVTQTPSHQVTQMGQEVILRCVPISNHLYFYWYRQILGQKVEFLVSFYNNEISEKSEIFDDQFSVERPDGSNFTLKIRSTKLEDSAMYFCASSPGSGELFFGEGSRLTVL.

About this clonotype: Relative to the germline gene, one junction end is altered; a read error may explain this. This rearrangement joins TRBV5-1 to TRBJ2-5; D is ambiguous. Germline CDR1 SGHRS, CDR2 YFSETQ. This CDR3 comprises 14 residues. The CDR3 bases are TGCGCCAGCAGCTTAAGGCTTCTCCAAGGGACCCAGTACTTC. It specifies CASSLRLLQGTQYF.

This clonotype was observed a handful of times. The V gene is TRBV12-3 or TRBV12-4, the J gene TRBJ2-3; 8 nucleotides line up with TRBD2. The CDR3 consists of 17 residues. V was clipped by 3 bases and J by 3 bases; unmatched bases: 11. The DNA for the CDR3 is TGTGCCAGCAGTTTCCCCCCCGGGACTAGTCTTACAGATACGCAGTATTTT. It translates to CASSFPPGTSLTDTQYF.

The chain recombines TRBV11-2 with TRBJ1-4, with TRBD1 identical over 7 bases. Germline assignment: CDR1 SGHAT and CDR2 FQNNGV. This CDR3 has 19 residues. V shed 5 bases, J shed 2 bases, and the junction held 17 bases outside the gene matches. The CDR3 DNA reads TGTGCCAGCAGCCCTCGGACAGGAAGCACCGCGGCGACTAATGAAAAACTGTTTTTT. This gives the protein CASSPRTGSTAATNEKLFF.

This clonotype was detected ten times or more. J is TRBJ2-3 and V is TRBV7-2; the D is unclear. Germline loops: CDR1 SGHTA, CDR2 FQGNSA. The V end was cut by 5 bases, the J end by 6 bases, with 15 bases between. The CDR3 is 14 amino acids. CDR3 amino acids: CASSLGSIMDTQYF. DNA of the CDR3: TGTGCCAGCAGCCTCGGCTCTATCATGGATACGCAGTATTTT.

This clonotype was seen a few times. The chain employs TRBV18 and TRBJ1-1, with unresolved D. CDR1 and CDR2 (germline): KGHSH, LQKENI. The V gene lost 4 bases and the J gene lost 5 bases, with 11 bases spanning the gap. The CDR3 has 13 amino acids. The CDR3 region has the DNA TGTGCCAGCTCACAAGGAGTGCGGACTGAAGCTTTCTTT. Its translation is CASSQGVRTEAFF.